The 18 T cell receptor beta chains presented below share a single source sample, sequenced in a study of breast tumors, draining lymph nodes, adjacent tissues. MiXCR, run by TCRdb on the multiplex PCR reads, gives a single entry per CDR3 protein. Of roughly 130,000 distinct CDR3 sequences in the sample, around a third were seen once. Axillary draining lymph nodes of breast cancer patients supplied the node samples. The sample was axillary lymph node tissue. The receptor source for this set is a female donor with breast cancer. Some clones in this sample may be carry-over from other donors' samples.

Many counts were recorded for this clonotype. This chain links TRBV28 with TRBJ2-7; D gene uncertain. This CDR3 comprises 12 residues. The germline V gene has CDR1 MDHEN and CDR2 SYDVKM. The ends were cut back, 1 base at V and 3 bases at J, with 4 bases in the middle. The CDR3 nucleotides are TGTGCCAGCAGTTTATCAATCTACGAGCAGTACTTC. This codes for CASSLSIYEQYF.

This chain connects TRBV20-1 to TRBJ1-2, with D maybe TRBD1 (5 bases). Germline V CDR1 and CDR2: DFQATT, SNEGSKA (reference sequence). This CDR3 has 15 residues. V was pared by 8 bases and J by 4 bases, with 23 bases between. CDR3 protein: CSTRTTESQGYGYTF. CDR3 coding DNA: TGCAGTACCCGGACCACGGAGTCTCAGGGCTATGGCTACACCTTC.

This clonotype was detected ten times or more. The rearrangement links TRBV4-3 to TRBJ2-1, with 7 bases aligning to TRBD1. The trim removed 0 bases at V and 8 bases at J, leaving 4 bases unmatched. Germline V gene lookup returns CDR1 LGHNA and CDR2 YSLEER. The CDR3 is made up of 14 amino acids. The CDR3 sequence: CASSQERQGDEQFF. CDR3 nucleotide sequence: TGCGCCAGCAGCCAAGAGCGACAGGGAGATGAGCAGTTCTTC.

This clonotype was counted ten times or more. The V and J genes are TRBV12-5 and TRBJ1-4, with 8 bases identical to TRBD1. The junction had 10 bases not matched to a gene; V was cut back by 2 bases and J by 8 bases. CDR1 LGHNT and CDR2 FRNRAP come from the germline V gene. This CDR3 region has 16 residues. CDR3 bases: TGTGCTAGTGGTTTGTGGACCGGGACAGGAAGAGAAAAACTGTTTTTT. Its protein product is CASGLWTGTGREKLFF.

This clonotype was recorded at least ten times. V and J are TRBV10-2 and TRBJ1-4; no clear D. CDR3 length: 13 residues. The V end was cut by 2 bases, the J end by 14 bases, with 15 bases between. Per the germline V gene, CDR1 is WSHSY and CDR2 is SAAADI. CDR3 DNA: TGCGCCAGCAGTGAGAGAGACCTGCGAAACCTGTTTTTT. Amino acid sequence: CASSERDLRNLFF.

This clonotype was recorded a few times. The chain is built from TRBV3-1 and TRBJ2-5, with 10 bases aligning to TRBD1. The germline CDR1 and CDR2 sequences are LGHDT and YNNKEL (reference sequence). J lost 5 bases, V lost 5 bases, and 8 bases had no gene match. CDR3 length equals 15 residues. As DNA, the CDR3 is TGTGCCAGCAGCTTCCGGACAGGGGGTGGGGAGACCCAGTACTTC. Protein sequence: CASSFRTGGGETQYF.

This clonotype was seen many times. This sequence joins TRBV3-1 and TRBJ2-1; 8 bases align to TRBD1. V trimming: 4 bases; J trimming: 5 bases; junction bases outside the gene matches: 7. Germline values: CDR1 LGHDT, CDR2 YNNKEL (reference sequence). The CDR3 is 15 amino acids. CDR3: CASSPRGQGDNEQFF. The CDR3 nucleotides are TGTGCCAGCAGCCCCCGAGGACAGGGTGACAATGAGCAGTTCTTC.

The chain uses TRBV6-4 and TRBJ1-1; weak D call: TRBD1 (6 bases). Deletions cut 5 bases from V and 4 bases from J, with 14 bases between. The germline V gene has CDR1 MRHNA and CDR2 SNTAGT. This CDR3 comprises 14 residues. This CDR3 is CASSLQGDATEAFF. CDR3 nucleotide sequence: TGTGCCAGCAGTTTACAGGGAGATGCCACTGAAGCTTTCTTT.

Points on this clonotype: Because the CDR3 is missing its conserved closing phenylalanine or tryptophan, this is likely a read error. No DNA is shown, since the ends of the CDR3 on it are uncertain; the CDR3 is the one TCRdb lists. J is TRBJ2-2 and V is TRBV7-2. The germline CDR1 and CDR2 sequences are SGHTA and FQGNSA. The CDR3 contains 18 residues when both ends are counted. The CDR3 is CASSPKYRPGSNTGERMS.

In this sample, this clonotype turned up many times. The V and J genes are TRBV4-1 and TRBJ2-3; D is perhaps TRBD1 or TRBD2 (5 bases each). Germline V gives CDR1 MGHRA, CDR2 YSYEKL. The CDR3 has 17 residues. V shed 4 bases and J shed 2 bases, with 19 bases lying between them. In DNA form, the CDR3 reads TGCGCCAGCAGCCGAAGCGTTGCCCGGGGCTCCACAGATACGCAGTATTTT. Translating it yields CASSRSVARGSTDTQYF.

This clonotype was observed once. A much larger clone lies a single base off, so this may be a read error. No conserved phenylalanine or tryptophan is present at the end of the CDR3, so a read error is the likely explanation. The chain combines TRBV7-9 with TRBJ2-1; D is tentatively TRBD1 or TRBD2 (5 bases each). V shed 7 bases and J shed 7 bases, with 17 bases lying between them. Germline V gene sequence: CDR1 SEHNR, CDR2 FQNEAQ (reference sequence). This CDR3 region has 14 residues. The CDR3 coding sequence is TGTGCCAGCACCGTCTTCGGGGCAGGGAATGAGCAGTTCCTC. It encodes CASTVFGAGNEQFL.

This clonotype turned up a few times. The chain uses TRBV20-1 and TRBJ1-1; D unresolved. Germline V gives CDR1 DFQATT, CDR2 SNEGSKA (reference sequence). Trimming took 0 bases from V and 2 from J, leaving 7 bases between them. The CDR3 loop spans 13 amino acids. CDR3 in DNA: TGCAGTGCTAGAGAGTCGGGTAACACTGAAGCTTTCTTT. This encodes CSARESGNTEAFF.

The table lists this clonotype with many counts. The chain recombines TRBV28 with TRBJ2-7, with 7 positions matching TRBD1. V gave up 6 bases and J gave up 7 bases; unmatched junction bases: 6. The germline V gene encodes CDR1 MDHEN and CDR2 SYDVKM. CDR3 length: 12 residues. The CDR3 region has the DNA TGTGCCAGCAGCTCACAGGGGTGGGAGCAGTACTTC. Protein sequence: CASSSQGWEQYF. Using reference TRBV28 and TRBJ2-7 for the parts outside the CDR3, the full variable domain is DVKVTQSSRYLVKRTGEKVFLECVQDMDHENMFWYRQDPGLGLRLIYFSYDVKMKEKGDIPEGYSVSREKKERFSLILESASTNQTSMYLCASSSQGWEQYFGPGTRLTVT.

This clonotype was counted ten times or more. The chain is built from TRBV24-1 and TRBJ2-3; either TRBD1 or TRBD2 may supply D (5 bases each). CDR1 KGHDR and CDR2 SFDVKD come from the germline V gene. This CDR3 spans 15 amino acids. The ends were cut back, 6 bases at V and 2 bases at J, with 14 bases in the middle. The CDR3 nucleotides read TGTGCCACCAGTCCTAGTGAGGGGCACACAGATACGCAGTATTTT. It yields the protein CATSPSEGHTDTQYF.

The chain's CDR3 is CASSPAGTSGVGSADTQYF. Written as DNA, the CDR3 is TGTGCCAGCAGTCCGGCCGGGACTAGCGGGGTTGGAAGCGCAGATACGCAGTATTTT. The V and J genes are TRBV25-1 and TRBJ2-3; 13 positions agree with TRBD2. V dropped 5 bases and J dropped 4; count of bases not matched to a gene: 15. This CDR3 is 19 amino acids long. CDR1 and CDR2 (germline): MGHDK, SYGVNS.

Details on this clonotype: Possible read error: a much larger clone is one base away. This is likely a read error, given that the CDR3 carries no conserved phenylalanine or tryptophan at its end. This rearrangement joins TRBV5-1 to TRBJ2-5; unclear D gene. The CDR3 loop spans 14 amino acids. Per the germline V gene, CDR1 is SGHRS and CDR2 is YFSETQ. V was clipped by 0 bases and J by 5 bases, with 11 bases between them. The CDR3 DNA reads as TGCGCCAGCAGCTTGGGCCCTGGTGCGGAGACCCAGTACTTA. This sequence encodes CASSLGPGAETQYL.

The CDR3 sequence: CASSLGTGYEQYV. CDR3 coding DNA: TGTGCCAGCAGCCTGGGGACAGGATACGAGCAGTACGTC. The rearrangement joins TRBV11-1 to TRBJ2-7; 8 nucleotides match TRBD1. The junction had 4 bases not matched to a gene; V was cut back by 5 bases and J by 4 bases. The CDR3 runs 13 residues. The germline V gene encodes CDR1 SGHAT and CDR2 FQDESV (reference sequence).

This clonotype was counted a few times. This may come from a read error, since a much larger clone is one base off. The chain has TRBV20-1 and TRBJ2-5; D is possibly TRBD1 (5 bases). V dropped 0 bases and J dropped 5 bases, with 16 bases sitting between them. The CDR3 runs 15 residues. Germline V gene lookup returns CDR1 DFQATT and CDR2 SNEGSKA (reference sequence). The DNA for the CDR3 is TGCAGTGCTAGAGATCCCCAGGTTGGGGCGGAGACCCAGTACTTC. This encodes CSARDPQVGAETQYF.